One sample yielded the 12 T cell receptor beta chains listed below, sequenced in a study of OX40 agonist ivuxolimab in advanced cancers. TCRdb's copy holds only in-frame clones and misses some; the assay was immunoSEQ multiplex PCR. The data contain roughly 80,000 clones, approximately 90% of them singletons. Source: CD4+ or CD8+ T cells sorted from blood, taken in a trial of the OX40 agonist ivuxolimab. The source is an adult with an advanced solid tumor such as melanoma, head and neck, liver or kidney cancer.

The chain uses TRBV5-6 and TRBJ2-5; tentatively, D is TRBD2 (5 bases). Germline CDR1 reads SGHDT; CDR2 reads YYEEEE. Deletions cut 0 bases from V and 0 bases from J, with 9 bases between. The CDR3 spans 15 residues. Here the CDR3 DNA reads TGTGCCAGCAGCTTGGGAGGGAGAAACCAAGAGACCCAGTACTTC. Translated: CASSLGGRNQETQYF.

The V and J genes are TRBV4-1 and TRBJ2-7; D may be TRBD2 (6 bases). Per germline, CDR1 MGHRA and CDR2 YSYEKL. The CDR3 is 15 residues long. V shed 4 bases and J shed 2 bases, with 15 bases lying between them. The CDR3 nucleotides are TGCGCCAGCAGCCTACTTAGCGGAGGACCCTACGAGCAGTACTTC. Protein sequence: CASSLLSGGPYEQYF.

This chain links TRBV28 with TRBJ2-7, with 10 bases that match TRBD1. The CDR3 loop spans 19 amino acids. The germline V gene has CDR1 MDHEN and CDR2 SYDVKM. Trimming cost V 5 bases and J 2 bases; bases outside gene matches: 18. CDR3 sequence (DNA): TGTGCCAGCAGTCCAACTTTCAAGGTCCTGGGACAGGGGACCTACGAGCAGTACTTC. Protein sequence: CASSPTFKVLGQGTYEQYF.

The rearrangement joins TRBV2 to TRBJ2-2; D is possibly TRBD1 or TRBD2 (5 bases each). The ends were cut back, 10 bases at V and 4 bases at J, with 22 bases in the middle. This CDR3 region has 16 residues. Germline V gene data show CDR1 as SNHLY and CDR2 as FYNNEI. The CDR3 bases are TGTGCCACTACCTTGGTGAAATGGGACGCCACCGGGGAGCTGTTTTTT. It encodes CATTLVKWDATGELFF.

The chain recombines TRBV21-1 with TRBJ2-6; the table calls TRBD1, which could not be checked here. TRBV21-1 constitutes a pseudogene. This CDR3 contains 17 residues. This CDR3 is CASSSRVLGPGANVLTF. DNA for the CDR3: TGTGCCAGCAGCTCCAGGGTATTAGGCCCTGGGGCCAACGTCCTGACTTTC.

This clone appeared once. The chain carries TRBV5-1 and TRBJ2-2; D not resolved. Trimming removed 7 bases at V and 1 base at J, with 11 bases between. Germline V gene data show CDR1 as SGHRS and CDR2 as YFSETQ. The CDR3 runs 14 residues. CDR3 nucleotides: TGCGCCAGCTCGGAAACAGTGAACACCGGGGAGCTGTTTTTT. This codes for CASSETVNTGELFF. Variable domain in full (rest from reference TRBV5-1 and TRBJ2-2): KAGVTQTPRYLIKTRGQQVTLSCSPISGHRSVSWYQQTPGQGLQFLFEYFSETQRNKGNFPGRFSGRQFSNSRSEMNVSTLELGDSALYLCASSETVNTGELFFGEGSRLTVL.

The CDR3, as DNA: TGTGCCAGCACCCAGGACGGGCGGGGCTACGAGCAGTACTTC. Translated, it gives CASTQDGRGYEQYF. The chain is built from TRBV6-6 and TRBJ2-7; TRBD2 might be the D (6 bases). The germline V and J ends were trimmed by 7 bases and 3 bases, with 16 bases remaining between them. The CDR3 is 14 amino acids. Germline V gene data show CDR1 as MNHNY and CDR2 as SVGAGI (reference sequence).

V usage is TRBV18 and J usage is TRBJ2-5; maybe TRBD2 (5 bases). Trimming shortened V by 8 bases and J by 5 bases, and 9 bases separated the two germline ends. Germline V gene lookup returns CDR1 KGHSH and CDR2 LQKENI. The CDR3 length is 11 residues. This CDR3 reads CASGSAETQYF. The DNA of the CDR3 is TGTGCCAGCGGGAGCGCTGAGACCCAGTACTTC.

The chain has TRBV6-5 and TRBJ2-7; D possibly corresponds to TRBD2 (6 bases). The CDR3 is 12 residues long. The V and J ends lost 8 bases and 0 bases respectively, with 8 bases between them. CDR1 MNHEY and CDR2 SVGAGI come from the germline V gene. The CDR3 here is CASSGVSYEQYF. As DNA, the CDR3 is TGTGCCAGCTCGGGGGTCTCCTACGAGCAGTACTTC.

The chain is built from TRBV5-1 and TRBJ2-4; 11 bases fit TRBD2. Trimming at V came to 0 bases and at J to 0 bases, leaving 8 bases not matched to a gene. Germline CDR1 SGHRS, CDR2 YFSETQ. The CDR3 has 19 residues. This CDR3 reads CASSLEASGGYVAKNIQYF. The DNA for the CDR3 is TGCGCCAGCAGCTTGGAGGCTAGCGGGGGGTACGTAGCCAAAAACATTCAGTACTTC.

The CDR3 DNA reads as TGTGCCAGCAGCTTAGGGCCAAGCACAGATACGCAGTATTTT. Protein: CASSLGPSTDTQYF. This chain links TRBV7-2 with TRBJ2-3; D is undetermined. Trimming stripped 1 base from V and 0 bases from J, with 5 bases between. The CDR3 is made up of 14 amino acids. Germline CDR1 and CDR2: SGHTA and FQGNSA.

The chain has TRBV6-5 and TRBJ1-1; D remains ambiguous. This CDR3 is 15 amino acids long. V dropped 4 bases and J dropped 1 base, with 13 bases sitting between them. CDR1 and CDR2 (germline): MNHEY, SVGAGI. As DNA, the CDR3 is TGTGCCAGCAGTTCGGCAAGGAGAGGGAACACTGAAGCTTTCTTT. This sequence encodes CASSSARRGNTEAFF.